Listed below are T cell receptor beta chains from one sample, sequenced in a study of T cell repertoires in cytomegalovirus infection. TCRdb re-called the reads with MiXCR, one entry per CDR3 protein. This table has approximately 730,000 distinct CDR3 sequences, roughly 29% appearing once. The antigens these receptors bind are not known. The sequencing here drew on cultured CD8+ T cells from PBMCs, taken from culture after CMV antigen stimulation. These receptors were taken from a human donor in good health (CMV status not recorded). Some clones in this sample may be carry-over from other donors' samples. Both conserved end residues are part of each CDR3. A D gene is named only where the DNA matches it firmly. Not every row has a clone size; where given, it reads once, few, many or a size class.

j_call: TRBJ2-3
v_call: TRBV27
d_call: NA
clone_size: many
cdr3_aa: CASTPEGIGTDTQYF
cdr3_nt: TGTGCCAGCACTCCCGAGGGGATCGGGACAGATACGCAGTATTTT

j_call: TRBJ2-3
v_call: TRBV7-8
d_call: TRBD2
clone_size: few
cdr3_aa: CASTRRGGETDTQYF
cdr3_nt: TGTGCCAGCACCCGGCGGGGAGGGGAAACAGATACGCAGTATTTT

j_call: TRBJ1-1
v_call: TRBV27
d_call: NA
clone_size: NA
cdr3_aa: CASRPGTVNTEAFF
cdr3_nt: TGTGCCAGCAGACCCGGGACTGTGAACACTGAAGCTTTCTTT

j_call: TRBJ2-1
v_call: TRBV7-2
d_call: TRBD2
clone_size: many
cdr3_aa: CAVGGVVVEQFF
cdr3_nt: TGTGCCGTCGGGGGGGTCGTGGTTGAGCAGTTCTTC

j_call: TRBJ2-1
v_call: TRBV7-8
d_call: NA
clone_size: many
cdr3_aa: CASSLPPDPSDRVYEQFF
cdr3_nt: TGTGCCAGCAGCTTACCCCCGGACCCCTCCGATCGGGTCTATGAGCAGTTCTTC

j_call: TRBJ2-2
v_call: TRBV27
d_call: NA
clone_size: few
cdr3_aa: CASSSMHAGELFF
cdr3_nt: TGTGCCAGCAGTTCCATGCATGCCGGGGAGCTGTTTTTT

j_call: TRBJ1-5
v_call: TRBV19
d_call: TRBD1
clone_size: NA
cdr3_aa: CASSMLTGAIAQHF
cdr3_nt: TGTGCCAGTAGTATGTTGACAGGGGCTATAGCCCAGCATTTT

j_call: TRBJ1-1
v_call: TRBV12-3/TRBV12-4
d_call: NA
clone_size: NA
cdr3_aa: CASSLGVTLNTEAFF
cdr3_nt: TGTGCCAGCAGTTTGGGGGTTACCCTGAACACTGAAGCTTTCTTT

j_call: TRBJ2-1
v_call: TRBV7-2
d_call: NA
clone_size: NA
cdr3_aa: CASSLETAYNEQFF
cdr3_nt: TGTGCCAGCAGTCTAGAGACTGCCTACAATGAGCAGTTCTTC

j_call: TRBJ2-1
v_call: TRBV7-3
d_call: TRBD1
clone_size: once
cdr3_aa: CASSSISDRGYNEQFF
cdr3_nt: TGTGCCAGCAGCTCAATCTCGGACAGGGGGTACAATGAGCAGTTCTTC

j_call: TRBJ2-2
v_call: TRBV6-6
d_call: TRBD1
clone_size: few
cdr3_aa: CASSQPGQSPGANTGELFF
cdr3_nt: TGTGCCAGCAGCCAACCGGGACAGTCCCCCGGCGCGAACACCGGGGAGCTGTTTTTT

j_call: TRBJ2-3
v_call: TRBV7-9
d_call: NA
clone_size: few
cdr3_aa: CASRDAGTRSSPDGTDTQYF
cdr3_nt: TGTGCCAGCAGGGACGCGGGCACCAGGAGTTCCCCCGACGGCACAGATACGCAGTATTTT

j_call: TRBJ1-3
v_call: TRBV7-8
d_call: NA
clone_size: few
cdr3_aa: CASSASGVGPIGNTIYF
cdr3_nt: TGTGCCAGCAGCGCCTCGGGGGTCGGGCCCATAGGAAACACCATATATTTT

j_call: TRBJ1-6
v_call: TRBV12-3/TRBV12-4
d_call: NA
clone_size: NA
cdr3_aa: CASSLKVGYSPLHF
cdr3_nt: TGTGCCAGCAGTTTGAAAGTGGGGTATTCACCCCTCCACTTT

j_call: TRBJ1-2
v_call: TRBV4-1
d_call: TRBD1
clone_size: NA
cdr3_aa: CASSQEDRVPYGYTF
cdr3_nt: TGCGCCAGCAGCCAAGAGGACAGGGTCCCCTATGGCTACACCTTC

j_call: TRBJ2-5
v_call: TRBV7-9
d_call: NA
clone_size: NA
cdr3_aa: CASSFSGAGGETQYF
cdr3_nt: TGTGCCAGCAGCTTCTCGGGGGCCGGGGGGGAGACCCAGTACTTC

j_call: TRBJ2-6
v_call: TRBV10-3
d_call: TRBD1
clone_size: once
cdr3_aa: CAISEFRQGNSGANVLTF
cdr3_nt: TGTGCCATCAGTGAATTTAGACAGGGGAACTCTGGGGCCAACGTCCTGACTTTC

j_call: TRBJ1-2
v_call: TRBV12-3/TRBV12-4
d_call: NA
clone_size: NA
cdr3_aa: CASTAGMRDYGYTF
cdr3_nt: TGTGCCAGCACCGCAGGGATGAGGGACTATGGCTACACCTTC

j_call: TRBJ2-3
v_call: TRBV6-1
d_call: TRBD2
clone_size: NA
cdr3_aa: CASSSGEEDTQYF
cdr3_nt: TGTGCCAGCAGTAGCGGGGAGGAAGATACGCAGTATTTT

j_call: TRBJ2-4
v_call: TRBV20-1
d_call: NA
clone_size: NA
cdr3_aa: CSARDRLASRNIQYF
cdr3_nt: TGCAGTGCTAGAGATCGGCTAGCGTCCCGAAACATTCAGTACTTC

j_call: TRBJ1-1
v_call: TRBV7-9
d_call: NA
clone_size: NA
cdr3_aa: CASSETEAFF
cdr3_nt: TGTGCCAGCAGTGAAACTGAAGCTTTCTTT

j_call: TRBJ2-3
v_call: TRBV6-6
d_call: NA
clone_size: few
cdr3_aa: CASSRPGSQEDTQYF
cdr3_nt: TGTGCCAGCAGTCGCCCAGGGAGCCAGGAAGATACGCAGTATTTT

j_call: TRBJ2-7
v_call: TRBV7-9
d_call: TRBD1
clone_size: NA
cdr3_aa: CASSGDRGHEQYF
cdr3_nt: TGTGCCAGCAGCGGGGACAGGGGCCACGAGCAGTACTTC

j_call: TRBJ1-4
v_call: TRBV27
d_call: TRBD1
clone_size: few
cdr3_aa: CASSGTGNEKLFF
cdr3_nt: TGTGCCAGCAGTGGGACAGGGAATGAAAAACTGTTTTTT

j_call: TRBJ2-3
v_call: TRBV5-6
d_call: TRBD2
clone_size: NA
cdr3_aa: CASSPRLATFSTDTQYF
cdr3_nt: TGTGCCAGCAGTCCCCGACTAGCCACCTTCAGCACAGATACGCAGTATTTT

j_call: TRBJ1-5
v_call: TRBV27
d_call: TRBD1
clone_size: NA
cdr3_aa: CASSVQGGNQPQHF
cdr3_nt: TGTGCCAGCAGTGTCCAGGGGGGAAATCAGCCCCAGCATTTT

j_call: TRBJ1-2
v_call: TRBV6-8
d_call: TRBD1
clone_size: NA
cdr3_aa: CASSYSTGEGGYTF
cdr3_nt: TGTGCCAGCAGTTACTCTACAGGGGAAGGAGGCTACACCTTC

j_call: TRBJ2-5
v_call: TRBV7-6
d_call: TRBD1
clone_size: NA
cdr3_aa: CASSFLDRGEETQYF
cdr3_nt: TGTGCCAGCAGCTTCCTGGACAGGGGAGAAGAGACCCAGTACTTC

j_call: TRBJ1-2
v_call: TRBV5-6
d_call: NA
clone_size: NA
cdr3_aa: CASSPDGGDGGYTF
cdr3_nt: TGTGCCAGCAGCCCTGATGGTGGGGACGGTGGCTACACCTTC

j_call: TRBJ2-3
v_call: TRBV5-4
d_call: NA
clone_size: few
cdr3_aa: CASSLAERNKDTQYF
cdr3_nt: TGTGCCAGCAGCTTGGCAGAGCGGAACAAAGATACGCAGTATTTT

j_call: TRBJ1-5
v_call: TRBV2
d_call: NA
clone_size: few
cdr3_aa: CASRPAYSNQPQHF
cdr3_nt: TGTGCCAGCAGACCAGCATATAGCAATCAGCCCCAGCATTTT

j_call: TRBJ2-7
v_call: TRBV14
d_call: NA
clone_size: NA
cdr3_aa: CASSQAVRGAYEQYF
cdr3_nt: TGTGCCAGCAGCCAAGCGGTCAGGGGGGCCTACGAGCAGTACTTC

j_call: TRBJ2-5
v_call: TRBV7-9
d_call: NA
clone_size: NA
cdr3_aa: CASSLSGRTETQYF
cdr3_nt: TGTGCCAGCAGCTTATCGGGACGGACAGAGACCCAGTACTTC

j_call: TRBJ2-6
v_call: TRBV19
d_call: TRBD1
clone_size: NA
cdr3_aa: CASNPQGAGGANVLTF
cdr3_nt: TGTGCCAGTAACCCCCAGGGGGCTGGTGGGGCCAACGTCCTGACTTTC

j_call: TRBJ2-3
v_call: TRBV27
d_call: NA
clone_size: few
cdr3_aa: CASSRGAGSTDTQYF
cdr3_nt: TGTGCCAGCTCACGGGGAGCTGGTAGCACAGATACGCAGTATTTT

j_call: TRBJ2-3
v_call: TRBV12-3/TRBV12-4
d_call: NA
clone_size: many
cdr3_aa: CASSLGREADTQYF
cdr3_nt: TGTGCCAGCAGTTTGGGCAGGGAGGCAGATACGCAGTATTTT

j_call: TRBJ1-1
v_call: TRBV12-3/TRBV12-4
d_call: TRBD1
clone_size: NA
cdr3_aa: CASSFRTGRWNTEAFF
cdr3_nt: TGTGCCAGCAGTTTTAGGACAGGGCGATGGAACACTGAAGCTTTCTTT

j_call: TRBJ2-3
v_call: TRBV7-9
d_call: TRBD2
clone_size: few
cdr3_aa: CASSLSSGGRTDTQYF
cdr3_nt: TGTGCCAGCAGCTTATCTAGCGGGGGGAGAACAGATACGCAGTATTTT

j_call: TRBJ1-6
v_call: TRBV7-6
d_call: NA
clone_size: many
cdr3_aa: CASSLLARSSYNSPLHF
cdr3_nt: TGTGCCAGCAGCTTATTAGCGAGGAGCTCCTATAATTCACCCCTCCACTTT

j_call: TRBJ1-4
v_call: TRBV12-5
d_call: NA
clone_size: many
cdr3_aa: CASGLGATNEKLFF
cdr3_nt: TGTGCTAGTGGTTTGGGGGCAACTAATGAAAAACTGTTTTTT

j_call: TRBJ2-1
v_call: TRBV27
d_call: NA
clone_size: few
cdr3_aa: CASSPNRQALSYNEQFF
cdr3_nt: TGTGCCAGCAGTCCGAATCGACAGGCCCTCTCCTACAATGAGCAGTTCTTC

j_call: TRBJ2-6
v_call: TRBV10-3
d_call: NA
clone_size: NA
cdr3_aa: CAISELFDSGANVLTF
cdr3_nt: TGTGCCATCAGTGAGCTCTTCGACTCTGGGGCCAACGTCCTGACTTTC

j_call: TRBJ2-1
v_call: TRBV19
d_call: TRBD2
clone_size: few
cdr3_aa: CASSARGGASYNEQFF
cdr3_nt: TGTGCCAGTAGTGCCCGGGGGGGGGCATCCTACAATGAGCAGTTCTTC

j_call: TRBJ2-1
v_call: TRBV3-1
d_call: NA
clone_size: NA
cdr3_aa: CASSPLGSKNEQFF
cdr3_nt: TGTGCCAGCAGCCCCCTAGGAAGCAAGAATGAGCAGTTCTTC

j_call: TRBJ1-2
v_call: TRBV6-1
d_call: NA
clone_size: NA
cdr3_aa: CASSPQIIYGYTF
cdr3_nt: TGTGCCAGCAGCCCTCAGATCATATATGGCTACACCTTC

j_call: TRBJ2-1
v_call: TRBV5-6
d_call: TRBD2
clone_size: few
cdr3_aa: CASSYGLAGTLGNEQFF
cdr3_nt: TGTGCCAGCAGCTACGGACTAGCGGGGACTCTGGGGAATGAGCAGTTCTTC

j_call: TRBJ1-6
v_call: TRBV7-8
d_call: NA
clone_size: few
cdr3_aa: CASTGAVSYNSPLHF
cdr3_nt: TGTGCCAGCACCGGAGCCGTCTCCTATAATTCACCCCTCCACTTT

j_call: TRBJ2-7
v_call: TRBV2
d_call: NA
clone_size: NA
cdr3_aa: CASSGITTPYEQYF
cdr3_nt: TGTGCCAGCAGCGGGATAACTACGCCCTACGAGCAGTACTTC

j_call: TRBJ2-1
v_call: TRBV9
d_call: TRBD2
clone_size: NA
cdr3_aa: CASSRSIGTSSYNEQFF
cdr3_nt: TGTGCCAGCAGCCGTTCGATCGGGACTAGCTCCTACAATGAGCAGTTCTTC

j_call: TRBJ1-6
v_call: TRBV4-1
d_call: NA
clone_size: NA
cdr3_aa: CASSQDPLIGSHF
cdr3_nt: TGCGCCAGCAGCCAAGATCCCCTCATCGGAAGCCACTTT

j_call: TRBJ1-4
v_call: TRBV29-1
d_call: NA
clone_size: few
cdr3_aa: CSVTFGVLNEKLFF
cdr3_nt: TGCAGCGTGACCTTCGGGGTGTTGAATGAAAAACTGTTTTTT